These T cell receptor beta chains were read from a single sample in a study of identical twins. Using its own MiXCR run on the 5' RACE reads, TCRdb lists one record per CDR3 protein. The sample lists about 530,000 distinct CDR3 sequences, nearly 15% occurring once. These data also formed part of another study, on yellow fever vaccine responses in identical twins.

The sequencing input was CD4+ T cells sorted from blood. The receptors here all came from a woman between 18 and 29 years old in good health. The CDR3 runs from the conserved cysteine through the conserved F or W. A D gene is named only where the DNA matches it firmly. Not all rows give a size; the values are once, few, many and, for expanded clones, a class.

J	V	size	D	DNA	CDR3
TRBJ2-1	TRBV5-1	NA	TRBD2	TGCGCCAGCAGCTGGGGGACTATTGCGGATGAGCAGTTCTTC	CASSWGTIADEQFF
TRBJ2-1	TRBV5-1	NA	TRBD2	TGCGCCAGCACCAAAACCGGGGGGGCTTCCTACAATGAGCAGTTCTTC	CASTKTGGASYNEQFF
TRBJ2-1	TRBV11-2	NA	NA	TGTGCCAGCAGCTTAGGAATTGGCTCCTACAATGAGCAGTTCTTC	CASSLGIGSYNEQFF
TRBJ2-3	TRBV3-1	NA	TRBD2	TGTGCCAGCAGCCCAATCTCTGGCGGGAGTCTTACGCAGTATTTT	CASSPISGGSLTQYF
TRBJ2-7	TRBV6-5	few	NA	TGTGCCAGCAGTTATAGCCCGGGGAGCCCGATGTACGAGCAGTACTTC	CASSYSPGSPMYEQYF
TRBJ1-2	TRBV6-1	few	NA	TGTGCCAGCAGCCCCGTGGGGGGGAACTATGGCTACACCTTC	CASSPVGGNYGYTF
TRBJ1-2	TRBV15	few	NA	TGTGCCACCAGCACCCCGGCTGGCTACACCTTC	CATSTPAGYTF
TRBJ2-2	TRBV5-6	NA	NA	TGTGCCAGCAGCTTGGTCGGCCGGCAGAACACCGGGGAGCTGTTTTTT	CASSLVGRQNTGELFF
TRBJ2-5	TRBV5-6	few	NA	TGTGCCAGCAGCTTGTGGGGGGGCGAGACCCAGTACTTC	CASSLWGGETQYF
TRBJ1-2	TRBV5-6	NA	NA	TGTGCCAGCAGCCGAGGGGTTGACTATGGCTACACCTTC	CASSRGVDYGYTF
TRBJ2-1	TRBV3-1	NA	TRBD2	TGTGCCAGCAGCCCCAAAGAGCGGGGTTTGGGGGGGTCCTACAATGAGCAGTTCTTC	CASSPKERGLGGSYNEQFF
TRBJ2-1	TRBV6-1	NA	TRBD2	TGTGCCAGCGGGGTACTAGCGGGAGGTTACAATGAGCAGTTCTTC	CASGVLAGGYNEQFF
TRBJ2-3	TRBV20-1	NA	NA	TGCAGTGCGCCGATTAGCGGCAACACAGATACGCAGTATTTT	CSAPISGNTDTQYF
TRBJ2-1	TRBV15	NA	TRBD1	TGTGCCACCAGCCCCCATGGGACAGGGGGCACGAGTGAGCAGTTCTTC	CATSPHGTGGTSEQFF
TRBJ2-3	TRBV6-4	NA	NA	TGTGCCAGCAGTGACGAGGGTGGGTTCGCAGATACGCAGTATTTT	CASSDEGGFADTQYF
TRBJ2-1	TRBV24-1	NA	TRBD2	TGTGCCACCAGTGATTCCTCTAGCGGGAGCCGTGAGCAGTTCTTC	CATSDSSSGSREQFF
TRBJ2-5	TRBV2	NA	TRBD2	TGTGCCAGCAGTGGGGACCTAGCGGGGGGATCAGAGACCCAGTACTTC	CASSGDLAGGSETQYF
TRBJ2-7	TRBV3-1	NA	TRBD2	TGTGCCAGCAGCCGCGGCTCCGGGACTAGCGTCGGCGAGCAGTACTTC	CASSRGSGTSVGEQYF
TRBJ2-3	TRBV29-1	NA	TRBD2	TGCAGCGTTACCCGCGGGAGCCCCCCTTTCACAGATACGCAGTATTTT	CSVTRGSPPFTDTQYF
TRBJ2-1	TRBV29-1	few	TRBD2	TGCAGCGTTGTAGCGGGGGGTTCCTACAATGAGCAGTTCTTC	CSVVAGGSYNEQFF
TRBJ1-1	TRBV29-1	many	NA	TGCAGTGCTGCGAACACTGAAGCTTTCTTT	CSAANTEAFF
TRBJ2-1	TRBV7-6	few	TRBD2	TGTGCCAGCAGCCCCTGGGGTAGCGGGAATGAGCAGTTCTTC	CASSPWGSGNEQFF
TRBJ2-3	TRBV10-3	few	NA	TGTGCCATCAGTGAGGCCCTGGCGGGAGATACGCAGTATTTT	CAISEALAGDTQYF
TRBJ1-1	TRBV6-6	NA	NA	TGTGCCAGCCGGGGAAGGTGGAACACTGAAGCTTTCTTT	CASRGRWNTEAFF
TRBJ1-5	TRBV19	once	NA	TGTGCCAGTAGTAGGGAGGGCGTTCAGCCCCAGCATTTT	CASSREGVQPQHF
TRBJ2-2	TRBV12-3/TRBV12-4	NA	TRBD2	TGTGCCAGCAGTTTTAGAGCGGGGCAAACTTACACCGGGGAGCTGTTTTTC	CASSFRAGQTYTGELFF
TRBJ1-1	TRBV12-3/TRBV12-4	NA	TRBD1	TGTGCCAGCAGAACAGGGGGCAGCACTGAAGCTTTCTTT	CASRTGGSTEAFF
TRBJ2-3	TRBV5-1	NA	NA	TGCGCCAGCAAAACAACAATCGGGGGGCCAGATACGCAGTATTTT	CASKTTIGGPDTQYF
TRBJ2-1	TRBV5-1	NA	TRBD2	TGCGCCAGCAGCTTCTATCGGCTAGCGGGAGGGAATGAGCAGTTCTTC	CASSFYRLAGGNEQFF
TRBJ2-2	TRBV27	few	NA	TGTGCCAGCAGCCCGACGAGGGCGGGATTAGGTACCGGGGAGCTGTTTTTT	CASSPTRAGLGTGELFF
TRBJ2-1	TRBV20-1	NA	NA	TGCAGTGCTAGATATAGCGGTGGAATCTACAATGAGCAGTTCTTC	CSARYSGGIYNEQFF
TRBJ2-5	TRBV9	few	TRBD2	TGTGCCAGCAGCGTAGTCCCTAGCGGGAGTGGAGAGACCCAGTACTTC	CASSVVPSGSGETQYF
TRBJ2-3	TRBV20-1	NA	TRBD2	TGCAGTGCTTCAGCGGGAGCCACAGATACGCAGTATTTT	CSASAGATDTQYF
TRBJ2-3	TRBV20-1	few	NA	TGCAGTGCTAGTTTTAGGGGATCCAGCACAGATACGCAGTATTTT	CSASFRGSSTDTQYF
TRBJ1-2	TRBV12-3/TRBV12-4	many	TRBD1	TGTGCCAGCAGTACAAGGACAGGGCGAGGCTACACCTTC	CASSTRTGRGYTF
TRBJ1-5	TRBV5-5	NA	NA	TGTGCCAGCAGCCAATGGGGCTTCAATCAGCCCCAGCATTTT	CASSQWGFNQPQHF
TRBJ1-2	TRBV10-2	NA	NA	TGCGCCAGCAGTGATGGCAGGGCGATCTATGGCTACACCTTC	CASSDGRAIYGYTF
TRBJ2-2	TRBV3-1	NA	NA	TGTGCCAGCAGCCAATGGCAGACGACCGGGGAGCTGTTTTTT	CASSQWQTTGELFF
TRBJ2-3	TRBV7-2	few	TRBD2	TGTGCCAGCAGTACCAGACTAGCGGAACTAGATACGCAGTATTTT	CASSTRLAELDTQYF
TRBJ2-3	TRBV24-1	many	NA	TGTGCCACCAGTGACCCCGGTGGTAGTACTTATACGCAGTATTTT	CATSDPGGSTYTQYF
TRBJ2-1	TRBV20-1	NA	TRBD1	TGCAGTGCTAGAGCTCGGACAGGGGCGAGTAATGAGCAGTTCTTC	CSARARTGASNEQFF
TRBJ1-6	TRBV12-3/TRBV12-4	many	TRBD1	TGTGCCAGCAGTCCGACAGGGGCCGGCTATCCCCTCCACTTT	CASSPTGAGYPLHF
TRBJ1-1	TRBV12-3/TRBV12-4	NA	TRBD1	TGTGCCAGCAGAACACAGGGGTACGGGAACACTGAAGCTTTCTTT	CASRTQGYGNTEAFF
TRBJ2-1	TRBV5-5	few	TRBD2	TGTGCCAGCAGCGGAGGGGATTCACTAGCGGGCTCCTACAATGAGCAGTTCTTC	CASSGGDSLAGSYNEQFF
TRBJ2-2	TRBV6-5	few	NA	TGTGCCAGCAGTTACTCGATGTCGGGCGCGAACACCGGGGAGCTGTTTTTT	CASSYSMSGANTGELFF
TRBJ2-5	TRBV20-1	NA	TRBD2	TGCAGTGCTAGAAAACCGGGACTAAAACAAGAGACCCAGTACTTC	CSARKPGLKQETQYF
TRBJ2-7	TRBV19	few	TRBD2	TGTGCCAGTACCCCCAGCCTGGGGGGGGTCGAGCAGTACTTC	CASTPSLGGVEQYF
TRBJ2-1	TRBV10-3	many	TRBD2	TGTGCCATCAGTGAAAATCTTCGCGGGGGGGCCCATGAGCAGTTCTTC	CAISENLRGGAHEQFF
TRBJ2-1	TRBV12-3/TRBV12-4	many	TRBD2	TGTGCCAGCAGTTTAGCGCGGCTAGCGGGAGGGCGTAGTGAGCAGTTCTTC	CASSLARLAGGRSEQFF
TRBJ2-3	TRBV28	few	TRBD1	TGTGCCAGCAGCCGGGACAGGGGGCGCGCAGATACGCAGTATTTT	CASSRDRGRADTQYF
TRBJ1-1	TRBV29-1	few	NA	TGCAGCGTTGAAAGAACAGGGTTGTATACTGAAGCTTTCTTT	CSVERTGLYTEAFF
TRBJ2-1	TRBV5-1	many	NA	TGCGCCAGCAGCTTGGCCCTCTTGGGGGCCCATGAGCAGTTCTTC	CASSLALLGAHEQFF
TRBJ1-1	TRBV11-2	NA	NA	TGTGCCAGCAGCCCGCTTTTCACTGAAGCTTTCTTT	CASSPLFTEAFF
TRBJ1-5	TRBV24-1	NA	NA	TGTGCCACCAGTACTCGACATTTTTTTCAGCCCCAGCATTTT	CATSTRHFFQPQHF
TRBJ2-2	TRBV5-5	NA	NA	TGTGCCAGCAGCCATGTGACAGGAGACACCGGGGAGCTGTTTTTT	CASSHVTGDTGELFF